This T cell receptor (beta chain) is drawn from a study of T cell responses to AZD1222 COVID-19 vaccine. Findings and limits, study-wide: A rise in Spike-specific TCR breadth and depth followed two AZD1222 doses.

Here immunoSEQ multiplex PCR was the method, and the copy in TCRdb shows in-frame clones only, minus some. The repertoire includes approximately 70,000 clones, roughly 89% of them detected once, and less than 3% sits in the top ten. This clone was detected only once. Its antigen is currently unknown. Here the sequenced sample was peripheral blood, taken on day 0 of AZD1222 vaccination. The receptor was isolated from an adult in good health.

The CDR3 spells CASSILHGGSTEAFF. The CDR3 DNA reads TGTGCCAGCAGTATACTTCATGGAGGGAGCACTGAAGCTTTCTTT. The rearrangement links TRBV27 to TRBJ1-1; D gene uncertain. Deletions cut 5 bases from V and 4 bases from J, with 17 bases between. The CDR3 consists of 15 residues. Per the germline V gene, CDR1 is MNHEY and CDR2 is SMNVEV (reference sequence).